This TCR beta chain was retrieved from a study of STAT3 mutations in large granular lymphocyte leukemia. The study, taken as a whole, reports: Every T-LGLL patient had at least one immunodominant TCRbeta clonotype.

With regard to this clone: Antigen unknown.

CDR1 and CDR2 (germline): MRHNA, SNTAGT. V shed 2 bases and J shed 3 bases, with 12 bases lying between them. CDR3 length: 15 amino acids. Only in-frame clones appear in the TCRdb table, and some are missing; sequencing was by immunoSEQ multiplex PCR. The repertoire consists of about 42,000 clones, with about 81% occurring once and the leading ten covering approximately 0.43%. The sequence derives from a human donor with T large granular lymphocyte leukemia. Some clones in this sample may be carry-over from other donors' samples. The rearrangement joins TRBV6-4 to TRBJ2-3; TRBD2 is a possible D gene (7 bases). The sequencing input was PBMCs. The CDR3 is CASSDEGGATDTQYF. DNA of the CDR3: TGTGCCAGCAGTGACGAGGGGGGGGCAACAGATACGCAGTATTTT.